This T cell receptor (beta chain) stems from a study of a mutant IDH1 vaccine in newly diagnosed glioma. Study information: Previous treatment comprised radiotherapy, temozolomide, or both, mostly both.

This sample's time point: baseline, week 1 (first vaccination visit). The treatment was: pre-vaccination baseline after standard-of-care therapy. Each tumor in the donors was a new WHO grade 3 or 4 astrocytoma, IDH1-mutant and ATRX-lost. Assay used: immunoSEQ multiplex PCR; TCRdb lists only in-frame clones, some missing. The repertoire holds 99,000 or so clones, with roughly 90% as singletons. The CDR3 has 11 amino acids. Per germline, CDR1 GTSNPN and CDR2 SVGIG (reference sequence). Trimming removed 8 bases at V and 3 bases at J, with 8 bases between. The J gene is TRBJ1-5, the V gene TRBV30; D is uncertain. This clonotype was sampled from a woman aged 45-65 years with glioma. The input for sequencing was PBMCs, taken from a glioma patient treated with radiotherapy, temozolomide or both. CDR3 amino acids: CALLLNQPQHF. CDR3 in DNA: TGTGCCCTTCTCCTCAATCAGCCCCAGCATTTT.